The following is a T cell receptor beta chain sequence with its context. The source of the sample is a study of T cells after yellow fever vaccination. V was shortened by 0 bases and J by 3 bases, with 9 bases between the two germline ends. The CDR3 runs 14 residues. Germline V gives CDR1 KGHSH, CDR2 LQKENI. MiXCR was run by TCRdb on the 5' RACE reads, yielding one entry per CDR3 protein. Of about 630,000 distinct CDR3 sequences listed, roughly an eighth are singletons. This receptor was obtained from a man aged 25 to 45 who received the YFV17D yellow fever vaccine. The chain carries TRBV18 and TRBJ2-7, with no clear D. Sequences were derived from PBMCs, sampled on the day of the yellow fever booster vaccination. The CDR3 DNA reads TGTGCCAGCTCACCACCTTCAGGAATCTACGAGCAGTACTTC. It codes for CASSPPSGIYEQYF.